The T cell receptor (beta chain) described here comes from a study of post-analysis software for immune sequencing data. In the case of this clonotype: Its antigen is not known.

Unique molecular identifiers featured in each of the TCR beta cDNA libraries. Each CDR3 protein gets one entry after TCRdb re-called the PCR reads with MiXCR. The sample holds approximately 630,000 distinct CDR3 sequences; roughly three fifths are singletons and the top ten take about 10%. Trimming took 6 bases from V and 4 from J, leaving 3 bases between them. The germline V gene encodes CDR1 DFQATT and CDR2 SNEGSKA (reference sequence). The CDR3 contains 9 residues. Overall study findings and caveats: Controls had lower frequencies than patients of five or six TRBV segments, which included TRBV5-6, TRBV5-1 and TRBV20-1.

V gene TRBV20-1 combines with J gene TRBJ1-2; unclear D gene. The sequence was obtained from a girl aged 2 to 9 with multiple sclerosis. The specimen sequenced was blood. This chain's CDR3 is CSASYGYTF. CDR3 nucleotides: TGCAGTGCAAGCTATGGCTACACCTTC.